This TCR beta chain was obtained from a study of beta chain features in type 1 diabetes. Study-level results: Patients' naive, central memory and Treg TCRB repertoires seemed closer to one another than those of healthy donors. Fewer junction insertions and more nucleotide deletions appeared in type 1 diabetes patients. Any HLA effect on TCRB rearrangement was left unresolved by small sub-analyses. Across all four CD4+ subsets, people with type 1 diabetes showed modestly shorter TCRB CDR3s.

This clone occurred a few times. The antigen remains undetermined. Reverse transcribing all isolated RNA meant expressed TCRB transcripts were sequenced. Clones were sequenced by immunoSEQ multiplex PCR, and TCRdb holds only the in-frame ones, with some missing. The sample has over 300,000 clones; around 9% are singletons. Germline lookup yields CDR1 SGHTA and CDR2 FQGNSA. CDR3 length: 12 amino acids. V was clipped by 6 bases and J by 5 bases, with 11 bases between them. The clonotype was recovered from a young man with type 1 diabetes. Sequenced material: central memory CD4+ T cells from blood. The chain uses TRBV7-2 and TRBJ2-7; D is perhaps TRBD2 (6 bases). This chain's CDR3 is CASREGLHEQYF. The CDR3 DNA follows: TGTGCCAGCAGAGAGGGACTCCACGAGCAGTACTTC.